The rows below give T cell receptor beta chains drawn from one sample of a study of beta chain features in type 1 diabetes. Using immunoSEQ multiplex PCR, the repertoire was profiled, and TCRdb retains in-frame clones only, with some absent. This table has more than 250,000 clones, about 15% appearing once. Sequenced input: naive CD4+ T cells from blood. The receptors here all came from a man aged 18 to 29 with type 1 diabetes. The CDR3 runs from the conserved cysteine through the conserved F or W. Fields, in order: V gene, J gene, CDR3 protein.

TRBV7-2	TRBJ2-1	CASSKQGLRLPYNEQFF
TRBV28	TRBJ1-1	CATTGLSTEAFF
TRBV6-1	TRBJ1-1	CASSAYRGWETEAFF
TRBV5-6	TRBJ2-7	CASSRRGQEQYF
TRBV28	TRBJ1-5	CASRWTANQPQHF
TRBV30	TRBJ1-5	CAWSNSQAISPQHF
TRBV10-3	TRBJ2-3	CAISGDSPGQYF
TRBV7-9	TRBJ2-1	CASSLDASGRRDEQFF
TRBV28	TRBJ2-7	CASSLRAYEQYF
TRBV28	TRBJ2-3	CASTGIWVDTQYF
TRBV9	TRBJ2-2	CASSVRGPSTGELFF
TRBV5-5	TRBJ2-3	CASSWRTGSTDTQYF
TRBV5-1	TRBJ2-1	CASSFWGDEQFF
TRBV28	TRBJ2-7	CASSRGTWTSGSHYEQYF
TRBV6-6	TRBJ2-7	CASRSGTSPAEQYF
TRBV7-9	TRBJ2-1	CASSLREGNEQFF
TRBV28	TRBJ2-1	CASSLLTSAVGEQFF
TRBV18	TRBJ1-3	CASSPVPGSGNTIYF
TRBV28	TRBJ2-4	CASSRKNIQYF
TRBV30	TRBJ2-4	CAWSPPRDRNIQYF
TRBV2	TRBJ2-5	CASSNRAEETQYF
TRBV5-4	TRBJ2-4	CASSLGRGIAKNIQYF
TRBV5-6	TRBJ2-3	CASSDTSGFTDTQYF
TRBV30	TRBJ2-3	CAWSPLDTQYF
TRBV15	TRBJ2-7	CATSRDRSGIQYF
TRBV18	TRBJ2-7	CASSNAGGLSYEQYF
TRBV19	TRBJ2-7	CASSTWGLAGVEQYF
TRBV25-1	TRBJ1-1	CASEDRLNTEAFF
TRBV30	TRBJ1-1	CAWSGQGGTEAFF
TRBV25-1	TRBJ2-1	CASSASGTYNEQFF
TRBV30	TRBJ1-5	CAWSAGVYSNQPQHF
TRBV11-2	TRBJ2-3	CASSFRQGPSTDTQYF
TRBV11-2	TRBJ2-1	CASSSGLLAGAHNEQFF
TRBV11-2	TRBJ2-7	CASSRRGWTGIFEQYF
TRBV19	TRBJ2-2	CASSTRGGTGELFF
TRBV28	TRBJ2-5	CASRKTSGRRETQYF
TRBV9	TRBJ2-2	CASSVGSGQGVTGELFF
TRBV27	TRBJ2-7	CASSPWGGDEQYF
TRBV4-3	TRBJ2-3	CASSQVRKRGATDTQYF
TRBV6-5	TRBJ2-3	CASSFGTESTDTQYF